This entry lists 25 T cell receptor beta chains sequenced from one sample in a study of cytotoxic CD8 clonotypes in ibrutinib-treated CLL. Sequencing used immunoSEQ multiplex PCR; TCRdb keeps in-frame clones, though not all of them. The sample includes roughly 54,000 clones, roughly three fifths of them seen just once. This sample comprised PBMCs, obtained after 24 months of ibrutinib treatment. The source of these receptors is a human donor with chronic lymphocytic leukemia.

This clone was detected a few times. The chain uses TRBV7-9 and TRBJ1-3; tentatively, D is TRBD1 (5 bases). The CDR3 length is 17 residues. The V end was cut by 3 bases, the J end by 4 bases, with 19 bases between. The V gene's germline CDR1 is SEHNR and CDR2 FQNEAQ (reference sequence). The DNA of the CDR3 is TGTGCCAGCAGCTTGGCCCAGGGCGGCAGTTACGGAAACACCATATATTTT. Its translation: CASSLAQGGSYGNTIYF.

V is TRBV27 and J is TRBJ2-2; a possible D gene is TRBD1 (6 bases). The ends were cut back, 2 bases at V and 3 bases at J, with 10 bases in the middle. This CDR3 comprises 15 residues. Germline V gene data show CDR1 as MNHEY and CDR2 as SMNVEV (reference sequence). The chain's CDR3 is CASSLTGTYTGELFF. For the CDR3, the DNA is TGTGCCAGCAGTTTAACCGGGACATACACCGGGGAGCTGTTTTTT.

Only a few counts were recorded for this clone. The CDR3 DNA follows: TGTGCCAGCAGCCAGCGGGGGGGCCGCACCGGGGAGCTGTTTTTT. Translation gives CASSQRGGRTGELFF. This chain uses TRBV6-5 with TRBJ2-2; 10 bases line up with TRBD2. CDR3 length: 15 amino acids. Trimming removed 6 bases from V and 4 bases from J; junction bases left unmatched: 5. From germline, CDR1 is MNHEY and CDR2 SVGAGI.

In its sample, this clone was seen a few times. The rearrangement joins TRBV29-1 to TRBJ2-5, with D uncertain. Trimming took off 6 bases at V and 1 base at J, with 12 bases between the two ends. Germline assignment: CDR1 SQVTM and CDR2 ANQGSEA. The CDR3 consists of 13 residues. CDR3 sequence: CSVPGSSQETQYF. The DNA for the CDR3 is TGCAGCGTCCCGGGTAGCAGCCAAGAGACCCAGTACTTC.

In this sample, this clone turned up a few times. The chain couples TRBV5-1 to TRBJ1-4; D is possibly TRBD1 (6 bases). Trimming took off 0 bases at V and 6 bases at J, with 12 bases between the two ends. Germline CDR1 is SGHRS and CDR2 is YFSETQ. CDR3 length equals 15 residues. The CDR3 sequence: CASSLGDIMDEKLFF. As DNA, the CDR3 is TGCGCCAGCAGCTTGGGGGACATAATGGATGAAAAACTGTTTTTT.

The V gene is TRBV5-6, the J gene TRBJ2-2, with D hard to call. Germline V gene sequence: CDR1 SGHDT, CDR2 YYEEEE. The CDR3 length is 14 residues. V dropped 2 bases and J dropped 2 bases, with 7 bases sitting between them. CDR3 nucleotide sequence: TGTGCCAGCAGCTTCTATTACAACACCGGGGAGCTGTTTTTT. It encodes CASSFYYNTGELFF.

The rearrangement links TRBV5-5 to TRBJ2-7; 9 bases line up with TRBD1. With V trimmed by 4 bases and J by 1 base, 12 bases remained unmatched. The CDR3 totals 17 residues. Germline V gives CDR1 SGHKS, CDR2 YYEKEE (reference sequence). This CDR3 reads CASSRTPGQGNSYEQYF. DNA for the CDR3: TGTGCCAGCAGCCGCACGCCGGGACAGGGAAATTCCTACGAGCAGTACTTC.

CDR3 sequence reads: CASSQDSHSYEQYF. The CDR3 region has the DNA TGCGCCAGCAGCCAAGATTCCCACTCCTACGAGCAGTACTTC. The V call is TRBV4-1, the J call TRBJ2-7; no definite D call. CDR1 MGHRA and CDR2 YSYEKL come from the germline V gene. CDR3 size: 14 residues. V was clipped by 0 bases and J by 0 bases, with 6 bases between them.

The chain links TRBV5-5 to TRBJ1-1, with D tentatively TRBD1 (5 bases). CDR3 length: 15 amino acids. Germline CDR1 and CDR2: SGHKS and YYEKEE (reference sequence). The ends were cut back, 0 bases at V and 1 base at J, with 10 bases in the middle. CDR3 nucleotide sequence: TGTGCCAGCAGCTTGGCCCCGGGGCAGAACACTGAAGCTTTCTTT. Its translation is CASSLAPGQNTEAFF.

A few counts support this clone. The V gene is TRBV5-4, the J gene TRBJ1-2, with D tentatively TRBD1 (6 bases). The ends were cut back, 4 bases at V and 4 bases at J, with 14 bases in the middle. CDR3 size: 14 residues. Germline CDR1 SGHNT, CDR2 YYREEE (reference sequence). The DNA of the CDR3 is TGTGCCAGCAGCAGAGCAGGGGTGGGCTATGGCTACACCTTC. Its protein is CASSRAGVGYGYTF. Full variable domain (outside the CDR3, taken from reference TRBV5-4 and TRBJ1-2): ETGVTQSPTHLIKTRGQQVTLRCSSQSGHNTVSWYQQALGQGPQFIFQYYREEENGRGNFPPRFSGLQFPNYSSELNVNALELDDSALYLCASSRAGVGYGYTFGSGTRLTVV.

The chain carries TRBV2 and TRBJ1-1; no firm D call. CDR1 and CDR2 (germline): SNHLY, FYNNEI. The CDR3 length is 14 residues. The germline V and J ends were trimmed by 7 bases and 0 bases, with 12 bases remaining between them. DNA for the CDR3: TGTGCCAGCAACCTAGGCGGTATGAACACTGAAGCTTTCTTT. This codes for CASNLGGMNTEAFF.

This clone was observed a handful of times. The genes are TRBV10-3 and TRBJ1-5; 9 bases line up with TRBD1. Germline CDR1 and CDR2: ENHRY and SYGVKD. V lost 3 bases, J lost 7 bases, and 7 bases stayed unmatched. The CDR3 contains 15 residues. As DNA, the CDR3 is TGTGCCATCAGTGACACCGGACAGGGGAGGCAGCCCCAGCATTTT. It yields the protein CAISDTGQGRQPQHF.

The sample holds a few counts of this clone. The V gene is TRBV5-4, the J gene TRBJ2-2; unclear D gene. CDR1 is SGHNT and CDR2 is YYREEE in the germline V gene (reference sequence). The CDR3 has 14 amino acids. The V end lost 4 bases, the J end lost 2 bases, and 9 bases lay between the germline ends. The CDR3 DNA follows: TGTGCCAGCAGCCGGAGAGTTAACACCGGGGAGCTGTTTTTT. This gives the protein CASSRRVNTGELFF.

In this sample, this clone turned up a few times. V gene TRBV6-1 combines with J gene TRBJ1-1, with D possibly being TRBD1 (5 bases). Germline V gene data show CDR1 as MNHNS and CDR2 as SASEGT. This CDR3 contains 14 residues. V lost 7 bases and J lost 4, with 16 bases in between. This CDR3 reads CASTPSGGGTEAFF. As DNA, the CDR3 is TGTGCCAGCACCCCATCGGGGGGTGGCACTGAAGCTTTCTTT.

Turning to this clone: One end of the junction fails to match germline, which may point to a read error. The V gene is TRBV6-1, the J gene TRBJ1-5, with D hard to call. Germline CDR1 and CDR2: MNHNS and SASEGT. The CDR3 contains 13 residues. CDR3 in DNA: TGTGCCAGCAGTCCTATTAGCACTCAGCCCCAGCATTTT. The encoded protein is CASSPISTQPQHF.

V usage is TRBV27 and J usage is TRBJ2-7; TRBD1 matches 8 bases. The CDR3 has 13 amino acids. From germline, CDR1 is MNHEY and CDR2 SMNVEV (reference sequence). Unmatched junction bases numbered 3, after V lost 6 bases and J lost 2 bases. This CDR3 is CASRGQDTYEQYF. For the CDR3, the DNA is TGTGCCAGCAGGGGACAGGATACCTACGAGCAGTACTTC.

Regarding this clone: The same CDR3 is also encoded by other DNA sequences in this sample. The genes are TRBV9 and TRBJ1-2; 8 positions agree with TRBD1. Germline CDR1 and CDR2: SGDLS and YYNGEE. After removal of 4 bases from V and 4 bases from J, the junction contained 9 bases not matched to a gene. The CDR3 consists of 15 residues. DNA of the CDR3: TGTGCCAGCAGCCCCCAAGGACAGGGAGGCTATGGCTACACCTTC. Translated: CASSPQGQGGYGYTF. Together with reference TRBV9 and TRBJ1-2, the CDR3 gives the full variable domain: DSGVTQTPKHLITATGQRVTLRCSPRSGDLSVYWYQQSLDQGLQFLIQYYNGEERAKGNILERFSAQQFPDLHSELNLSSLELGDSALYFCASSPQGQGGYGYTFGSGTRLTVV.

CDR3 residues: CASSGQGFLAGELFF. CDR3 bases: TGTGCCAGCAGTGGGCAGGGGTTTCTTGCCGGGGAGCTGTTTTTT. The chain is built from TRBV6-1 and TRBJ2-2; the D gene is possibly TRBD1 (6 bases). The V gene lost 4 bases and the J gene lost 6 bases, with 15 bases spanning the gap. CDR1 and CDR2 (germline): MNHNS, SASEGT. The CDR3 sequence is 15 residues long.

The rearrangement joins TRBV12-2 to TRBJ2-5. TRBV12-2 has pseudogene status. The CDR3 is made up of 15 amino acids. The chain's CDR3 is CASRLVGGRGETQYF. The CDR3 DNA reads TGTGCAAGTCGCTTAGTTGGGGGGCGAGGGGAGACCCAGTACTTC.

The chain carries TRBV7-8 and TRBJ2-2, with 10 nucleotides matching TRBD2. V lost 1 base to trimming and J lost 4 bases; unmatched junction nucleotides: 9. This CDR3 is built from 18 residues. Germline V CDR1 and CDR2: SGHVS, FQNEAQ. CDR3 in amino acids: CASSLGSLAGVGTGELFF. The CDR3 coding sequence is TGTGCCAGCAGCTTAGGTAGTCTAGCGGGGGTCGGCACCGGGGAGCTGTTTTTT. Full variable domain (remainder filled in from reference TRBV7-8 and TRBJ2-2): GAGVSQSPRYKVAKRGQDVALRCDPISGHVSLFWYQQALGQGPEFLTYFQNEAQLDKSGLPSDRFFAERPEGSVSTLKIQRTQQEDSAVYLCASSLGSLAGVGTGELFFGEGSRLTVL.

The genes are TRBV4-1 and TRBJ1-2; D not resolved. Germline V gene sequence: CDR1 MGHRA, CDR2 YSYEKL. V gave up 4 bases and J gave up 2 bases, with 17 bases separating them. This CDR3 comprises 16 residues. The CDR3 spells CASSRAVGPLNYGYTF. DNA for the CDR3: TGCGCCAGCAGCCGGGCCGTGGGTCCCTTAAACTATGGCTACACCTTC.

CDR3 coding DNA: TGTGCCACGTCGGGGGGCACAGATACGCAGTATTTT. This translates into CATSGGTDTQYF. This chain connects TRBV6-5 to TRBJ2-3; possible D gene TRBD2, 6 bases. V was trimmed by 10 bases and J by 1 base, leaving 9 bases between them. The CDR3 contains 12 residues. Germline CDR1 is MNHEY and CDR2 is SVGAGI.

This sequence joins TRBV5-6 and TRBJ1-6, with D perhaps matching TRBD1 (6 bases). Trimming shortened V by 0 bases and J by 10 bases, and 11 bases separated the two germline ends. Germline CDR1 reads SGHDT; CDR2 reads YYEEEE. There are 14 residues in the CDR3. The CDR3 region has the DNA TGTGCCAGCAGCTTGGCCACGGACAGCTCACCCCTCCACTTT. Its translation is CASSLATDSSPLHF.

This rearrangement joins TRBV4-1 to TRBJ2-7, with D perhaps matching TRBD1 or TRBD2 (5 bases each). The CDR3 length is 15 residues. Per the germline V gene, CDR1 is MGHRA and CDR2 is YSYEKL. V lost 0 bases and J lost 7, with 16 bases in between. Written as DNA, the CDR3 is TGCGCCAGCAGCCAAGAAGGGGACGGGGTCCGGGAGCAGTACTTC. Amino acids: CASSQEGDGVREQYF.

The rearrangement links TRBV6-6 to TRBJ2-5, with D maybe TRBD2 (6 bases). The CDR3 length is 15 residues. Deletions cut 0 bases from V and 2 bases from J, with 10 bases between. Germline CDR1 and CDR2: MNHNY and SVGAGI (reference sequence). CDR3 residues: CASSYSTGGQETQYF. CDR3 in DNA: TGTGCCAGCAGTTACTCCACCGGGGGACAAGAGACCCAGTACTTC.